This T cell receptor beta chain was documented in a study of T cell responses to AZD1222 COVID-19 vaccine. With regard to this clone: What it binds is not known.

The study, taken as a whole, reports: Two AZD1222 administrations were followed by greater Spike-specific TCR breadth and depth. Reportedly, close to half of spike-specific TCRs are directed against unmutated variant regions. White British people made up most donors, females outnumbered males, and clonal diversity was possibly underestimated.

Profiled with immunoSEQ multiplex PCR; TCRdb holds only in-frame clones, not every one. The data contain just over 150,000 clones, over 75% of them seen just once; the ten biggest clones take up 1.5% to 2%. CDR3 length equals 17 residues. Germline V gene lookup returns CDR1 SGDLS and CDR2 YYNGEE. Between the trimmed V and J ends, which lost 1 base and 1 base, there was a span of 17 bases. The receptor was derived from an adult in good health. V usage is TRBV9 and J usage is TRBJ1-2, with D possibly TRBD1 on 6 matching bases. The sequences come from peripheral blood, collected on day 0 of AZD1222 vaccination. The CDR3 region is CASSVYAEGGNNYGYTF. CDR3 coding DNA: TGTGCCAGCAGCGTATATGCCGAAGGGGGAAATAACTATGGCTACACCTTC.